This T cell receptor (beta chain) was found in a study of cytomegalovirus exposure and HLA in healthy donors. A word on this clone: What it binds is unknown.

These donors, healthy bone marrow donors, were studied. General study findings and limits: V- and J-gene trimming of TCR beta was linked (in a later analysis) to a missense DCLRE1C variant. Exclusion applied to some V segments, including TRBV6-2 and TRBV6-3, as they were indistinguishable.

The PCR employed 60 Vbeta primers together with 13 Jbeta primers. Clones were sequenced by immunoSEQ multiplex PCR, and TCRdb holds only the in-frame ones, with some missing. Here the sample spans 270,000 or so clones, 80% to 95% being singletons. Germline lookup yields CDR1 SNHLY and CDR2 FYNNEI. The V and J ends lost 6 bases and 5 bases respectively, with 11 bases between them. The CDR3 has 14 amino acids. Sample: PBMCs. The source of this sequence is a girl aged 2 to 9 in good health and CMV-seronegative. This sequence joins TRBV2 and TRBJ1-6; tentative D call: TRBD1 (6 bases). The CDR3 reads CASSPTGNNSPLHF. CDR3 nucleotides: TGTGCCAGCAGCCCGACAGGAAATAATTCACCCCTCCACTTT.